The 2 T cell receptor beta chains in this list originate from one sample, sequenced in a study of T cells in women clearing cervical HPV infection. Clones were sequenced by immunoSEQ multiplex PCR, and TCRdb holds only the in-frame ones, with some missing. Here the sample table reports approximately 9,200 clones. Source material: blood buffy coat. The receptors were sampled from a woman aged 18 to 69 with a cervical HPV16 infection that either progressed to CIN3+ or cleared (not recorded which).

A word on this clone: The read falls 3 residues short of the CDR3 end, and the missing part is taken from the germline J gene. The chain uses TRBV6-2 or TRBV6-3 and TRBJ2-7, with 8 positions matching TRBD1. Trimming at V came to 7 bases and at J to 4 bases, leaving 12 bases not matched to a gene. The CDR3 totals 15 residues. The germline V gene encodes CDR1 MNHEY and CDR2 SVGEGT. The sequenced part of the CDR3 DNA is TGTGCCAGCACAGACCCGGGACAGGCCTATTACGAG. Its protein product is CASTDPGQAYYE. The CDR3 reads in full as CASTDPGQAYYEQYF.

Its frequency marks this clone as medium-sized (0.01 to 0.1%). The read ends 3 residues early relative to the CDR3; the germline J gene fills the gap. The chain has TRBV18 and TRBJ1-4, with D hard to call. This CDR3 comprises 13 residues. The germline V and J ends were trimmed by 3 bases and 7 bases, with 9 bases remaining between them. Germline assignment: CDR1 KGHSH and CDR2 LQKENI. CDR3: CASSPIEREKLFF. Partial CDR3 DNA: TGTGCCAGCTCACCCATCGAGCGTGAAAAA.